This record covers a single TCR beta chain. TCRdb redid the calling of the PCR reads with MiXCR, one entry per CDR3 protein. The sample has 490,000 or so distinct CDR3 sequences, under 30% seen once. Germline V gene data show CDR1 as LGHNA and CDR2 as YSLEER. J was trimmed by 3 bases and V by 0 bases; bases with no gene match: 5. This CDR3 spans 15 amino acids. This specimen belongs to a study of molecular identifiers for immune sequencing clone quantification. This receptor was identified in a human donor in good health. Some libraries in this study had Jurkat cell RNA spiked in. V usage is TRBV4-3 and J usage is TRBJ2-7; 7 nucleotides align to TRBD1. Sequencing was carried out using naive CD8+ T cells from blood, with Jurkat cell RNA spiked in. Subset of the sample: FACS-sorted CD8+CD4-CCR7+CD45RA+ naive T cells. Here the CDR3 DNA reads TGCGCCAGCAGCCAAGATCGGGCAGGGGGCTACGAGCAGTACTTC. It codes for CASSQDRAGGYEQYF.